One sample yielded the 9 T cell receptor beta chains listed below, sequenced in a study of CD8 T cells in ankylosing spondylitis. Notes on the study in general: A TCR beta motif of eight highly homologous variants appeared characteristic of ankylosing spondylitis blood.

Antigen specificity for these receptors is unknown. In TCRdb, the 5' RACE reads were re-called with MiXCR into one record per CDR3 protein. The sample holds around 890,000 distinct CDR3 sequences; roughly 10% are singletons and the top ten take 0.51%. The specimen was blood, either unsorted or a sorted T cell fraction (not recorded which). These receptors were obtained from a male donor with ankylosing spondylitis.

This clonotype was seen a handful of times. In nucleotides, the CDR3 is TGCAGTGCTAGAGATCGGCGTGGGGTAACCTACGAGCAGTACTTC. Its translation: CSARDRRGVTYEQYF. The J gene is TRBJ2-7, the V gene TRBV20-1; D gene ambiguous. The V and J ends lost 0 bases and 2 bases respectively, with 14 bases between them. The V gene's germline CDR1 is DFQATT and CDR2 SNEGSKA (reference sequence). The CDR3 length is 15 residues.

The chain recombines TRBV9 with TRBJ1-4; tentatively, D is TRBD1 (5 bases). The CDR3 sequence is 14 residues long. CDR1 is SGDLS and CDR2 is YYNGEE in the germline V gene. With 3 bases removed from V and 3 bases from J, the gap between germline ends came to 9 bases. CDR3 sequence reads: CASSADSPNEKLFF. CDR3 bases: TGTGCCAGCAGCGCCGACAGCCCTAATGAAAAACTGTTTTTT.

This rearrangement joins TRBV4-3 to TRBJ2-5; 9 bases align to TRBD2. V shed 3 bases, J shed 7 bases, and the junction held 12 bases outside the gene matches. The CDR3 sequence is 16 residues long. In germline, CDR1 is LGHNA, CDR2 YSLEER. The CDR3 reads CASSHLSGRSYGTQYF. CDR3 nucleotides: TGCGCCAGCAGCCACCTCAGCGGGAGGTCGTACGGGACCCAGTACTTC.

The rearrangement joins TRBV7-8 to TRBJ2-1; the match to TRBD2 covers 7 bases. Germline loops: CDR1 SGHVS, CDR2 FQNEAQ. The ends lost 5 bases at V and 2 bases at J; junction bases unmatched: 6. This CDR3 is 15 amino acids long. The CDR3 bases are TGTGCCAGCAGCGACGTGGGGGGGGCCTACAATGAGCAGTTCTTC. Its protein product is CASSDVGGAYNEQFF.

On this clonotype itself: Sequence at one end of the junction differs from germline and may be a read error. The chain links TRBV4-3 to TRBJ2-7; TRBD1 is a possible D gene (5 bases). The germline V gene encodes CDR1 LGHNA and CDR2 YSLEER. The length of the CDR3 is 13 residues. This chain's CDR3 is CASSQDVGYTRDF. For the CDR3, the DNA is TGCGCCAGCAGCCAAGATGTCGGGTATACCAGGGACTTC.

V gene TRBV10-3 combines with J gene TRBJ2-5, with TRBD2 matching over 7 bases. CDR3 length: 13 amino acids. With 6 bases clipped from V and 4 bases from J, the junction kept 5 bases outside the gene matches. The V gene's germline CDR1 is ENHRY and CDR2 SYGVKD. For the CDR3, the DNA is TGTGCCATCAGGGGGGGACTACGAGAGACCCAGTACTTC. The encoded protein is CAIRGGLRETQYF.

This clonotype has more than one count but fewer than ten. This chain connects TRBV7-2 to TRBJ1-4; TRBD1 might be the D (5 bases). The length of the CDR3 is 15 residues. Looked up from germline, CDR1 is SGHTA and CDR2 is FQGNSA. V lost 6 bases and J 4 bases, leaving 15 bases between the germline ends. The CDR3 coding sequence is TGTGCCAGCAGACGAACTGTAAGGGGTAATGAAAAACTGTTTTTT. Protein product: CASRRTVRGNEKLFF.

This clonotype showed up many times. CDR3 loop: CASSPPGSPLHF. In DNA, the CDR3 is TGTGCCAGCAGTCCCCCCGGTTCACCCCTCCACTTT. The chain joins TRBV6-5 to TRBJ1-6, with D uncertain. CDR3 length: 12 residues. Germline V lookup: CDR1 MNHEY, CDR2 SVGAGI. V was clipped by 5 bases and J by 9 bases, with 8 bases between them.

V and J are TRBV24-1 and TRBJ1-2; D unclear. This CDR3 is built from 13 residues. V shed 3 bases and J shed 4 bases, with 8 bases lying between them. The V gene's germline CDR1 is KGHDR and CDR2 SFDVKD. The CDR3 nucleotides are TGTGCCACCAGTGATCCGATCTCCTATGGCTACACCTTC. It translates to CATSDPISYGYTF.